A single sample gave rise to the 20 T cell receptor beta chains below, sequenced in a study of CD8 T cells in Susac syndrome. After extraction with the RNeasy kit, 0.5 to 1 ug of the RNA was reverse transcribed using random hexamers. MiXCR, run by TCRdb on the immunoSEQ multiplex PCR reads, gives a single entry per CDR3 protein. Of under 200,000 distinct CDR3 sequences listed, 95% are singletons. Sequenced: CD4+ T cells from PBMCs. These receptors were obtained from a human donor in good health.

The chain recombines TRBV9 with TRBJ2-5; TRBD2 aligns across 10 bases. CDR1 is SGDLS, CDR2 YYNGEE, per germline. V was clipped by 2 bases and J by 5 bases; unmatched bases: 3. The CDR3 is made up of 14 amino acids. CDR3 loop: CASSVSGGAETQYF. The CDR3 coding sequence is TGTGCCAGCAGCGTCAGCGGGGGGGCGGAGACCCAGTACTTC.

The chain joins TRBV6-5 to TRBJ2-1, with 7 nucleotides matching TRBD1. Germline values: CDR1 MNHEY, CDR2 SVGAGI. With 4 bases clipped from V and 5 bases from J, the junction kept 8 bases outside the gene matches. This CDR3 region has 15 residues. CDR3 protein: CASSSKTGFDNEQFF. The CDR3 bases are TGTGCCAGCAGTTCCAAGACAGGGTTCGACAATGAGCAGTTCTTC.

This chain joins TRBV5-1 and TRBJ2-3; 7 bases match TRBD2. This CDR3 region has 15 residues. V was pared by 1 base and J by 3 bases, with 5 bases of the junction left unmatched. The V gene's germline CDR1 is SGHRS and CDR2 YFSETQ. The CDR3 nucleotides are TGCGCCAGCAGCTTGTCCGCGCGGGAGACAGATACGCAGTATTTT. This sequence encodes CASSLSARETDTQYF.

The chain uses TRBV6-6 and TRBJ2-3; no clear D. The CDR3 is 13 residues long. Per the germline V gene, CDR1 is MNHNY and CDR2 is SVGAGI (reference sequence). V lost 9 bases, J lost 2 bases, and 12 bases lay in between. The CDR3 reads CASLEAATDTQYF. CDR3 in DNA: TGTGCCAGTCTTGAAGCAGCCACAGATACGCAGTATTTT.

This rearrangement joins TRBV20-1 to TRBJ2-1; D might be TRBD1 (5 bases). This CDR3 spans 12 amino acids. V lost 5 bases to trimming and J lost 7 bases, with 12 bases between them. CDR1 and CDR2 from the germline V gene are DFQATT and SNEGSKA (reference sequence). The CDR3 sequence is CSAETVFNEQFF. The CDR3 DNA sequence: TGCAGTGCTGAGACAGTTTTTAATGAGCAGTTCTTC.

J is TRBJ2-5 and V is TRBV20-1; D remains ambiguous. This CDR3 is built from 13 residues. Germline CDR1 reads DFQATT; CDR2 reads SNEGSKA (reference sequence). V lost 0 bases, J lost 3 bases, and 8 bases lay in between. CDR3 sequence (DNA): TGCAGTGCTAGAGATTTGCGGAAAGAGACCCAGTACTTC. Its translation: CSARDLRKETQYF.

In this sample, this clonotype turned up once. The CDR3 loop reads CASSLGSTYEQYV. The CDR3 nucleotides are TGTGCCAGCAGTCTAGGGAGTACCTACGAGCAGTACGTC. V usage is TRBV28 and J usage is TRBJ2-7; possibly TRBD2 for D (5 bases). V shed 5 bases and J shed 2 bases, with 10 bases lying between them. In germline, CDR1 is MDHEN, CDR2 SYDVKM. The CDR3 is made up of 13 amino acids.

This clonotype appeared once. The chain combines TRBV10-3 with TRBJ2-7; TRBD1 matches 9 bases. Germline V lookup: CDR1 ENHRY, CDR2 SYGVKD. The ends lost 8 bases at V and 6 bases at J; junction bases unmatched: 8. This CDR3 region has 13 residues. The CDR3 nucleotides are TGTGCCATCGACCCGGGACAGGGCTCCGAGCAGTACTTC. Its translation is CAIDPGQGSEQYF.

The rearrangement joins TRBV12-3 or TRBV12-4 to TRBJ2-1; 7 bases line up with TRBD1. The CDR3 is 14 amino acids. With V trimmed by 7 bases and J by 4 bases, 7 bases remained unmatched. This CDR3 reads CASTGQGQYNEQFF. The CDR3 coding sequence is TGTGCCAGCACCGGCCAGGGACAGTACAATGAGCAGTTCTTC.

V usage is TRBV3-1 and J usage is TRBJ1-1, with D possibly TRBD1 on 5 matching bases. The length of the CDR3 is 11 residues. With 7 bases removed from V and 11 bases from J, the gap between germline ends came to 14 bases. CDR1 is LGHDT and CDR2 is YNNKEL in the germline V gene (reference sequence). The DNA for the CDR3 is TGTGCCAGCATGAGTGCAGGGTGGGCTTTCTTT. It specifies CASMSAGWAFF.

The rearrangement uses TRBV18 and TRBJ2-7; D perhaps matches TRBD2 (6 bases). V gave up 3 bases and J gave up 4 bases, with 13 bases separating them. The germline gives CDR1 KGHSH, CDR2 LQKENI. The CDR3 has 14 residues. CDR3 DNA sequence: TGTGCCAGCTCACCTTCCGGGACTGGGTACGAGCAGTACGTC. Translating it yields CASSPSGTGYEQYV.

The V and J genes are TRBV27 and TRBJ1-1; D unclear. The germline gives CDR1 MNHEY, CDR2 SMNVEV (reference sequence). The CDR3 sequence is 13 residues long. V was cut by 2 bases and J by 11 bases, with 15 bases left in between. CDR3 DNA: TGTGCCAGCAGTTTAAATCAGGTTGGTGTGGCTTTCTTT. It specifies CASSLNQVGVAFF.

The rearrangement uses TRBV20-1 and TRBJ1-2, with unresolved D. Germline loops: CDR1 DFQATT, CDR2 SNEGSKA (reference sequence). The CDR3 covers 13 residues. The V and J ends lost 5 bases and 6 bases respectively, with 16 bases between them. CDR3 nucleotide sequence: TGCAGTGCTCGTGGGCCGGGGTTGAATGGCTACACCTTC. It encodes CSARGPGLNGYTF.

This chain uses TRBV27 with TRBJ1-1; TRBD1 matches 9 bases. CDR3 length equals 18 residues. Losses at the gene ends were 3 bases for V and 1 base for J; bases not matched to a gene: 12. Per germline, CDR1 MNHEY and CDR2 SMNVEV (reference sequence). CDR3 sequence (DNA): TGTGCCAGCAGTTTTGCCCGCGACAGGGGGTTGAGGAACACTGAAGCTTTCTTT. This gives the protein CASSFARDRGLRNTEAFF.

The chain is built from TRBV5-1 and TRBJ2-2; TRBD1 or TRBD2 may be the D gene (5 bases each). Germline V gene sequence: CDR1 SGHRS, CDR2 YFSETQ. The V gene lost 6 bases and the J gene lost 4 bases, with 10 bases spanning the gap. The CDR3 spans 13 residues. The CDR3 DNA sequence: TGCGCCAGCAACCGGGACCTCACCGGGGAGCTGTTTTTT. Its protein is CASNRDLTGELFF.

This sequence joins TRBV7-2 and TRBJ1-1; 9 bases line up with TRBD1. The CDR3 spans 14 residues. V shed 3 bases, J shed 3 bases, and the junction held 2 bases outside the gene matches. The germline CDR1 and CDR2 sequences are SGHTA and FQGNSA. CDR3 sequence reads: CASSFGQGYTEAFF. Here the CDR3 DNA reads TGTGCCAGCAGCTTCGGACAGGGGTACACTGAAGCTTTCTTT.

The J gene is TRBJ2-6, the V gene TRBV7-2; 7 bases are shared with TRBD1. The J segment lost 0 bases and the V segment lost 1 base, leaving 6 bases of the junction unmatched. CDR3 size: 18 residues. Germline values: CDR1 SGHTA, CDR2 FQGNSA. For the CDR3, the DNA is TGTGCCAGCAGCTTAGTGACAGGGCTCGGCTCTGGGGCCAACGTCCTGACTTTC. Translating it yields CASSLVTGLGSGANVLTF.

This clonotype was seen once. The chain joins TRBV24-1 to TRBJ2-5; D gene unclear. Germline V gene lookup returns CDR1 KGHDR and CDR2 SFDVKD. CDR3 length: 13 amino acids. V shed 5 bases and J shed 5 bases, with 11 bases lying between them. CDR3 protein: CATSARFGETQYF. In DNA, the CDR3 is TGTGCCACCAGTGCAAGGTTCGGGGAGACCCAGTACTTC.

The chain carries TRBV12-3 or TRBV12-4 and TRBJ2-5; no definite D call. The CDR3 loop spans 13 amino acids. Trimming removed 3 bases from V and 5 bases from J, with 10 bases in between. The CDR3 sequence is CASSFLPKETQYF. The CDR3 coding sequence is TGTGCCAGCAGTTTTCTCCCAAAGGAGACCCAGTACTTC.

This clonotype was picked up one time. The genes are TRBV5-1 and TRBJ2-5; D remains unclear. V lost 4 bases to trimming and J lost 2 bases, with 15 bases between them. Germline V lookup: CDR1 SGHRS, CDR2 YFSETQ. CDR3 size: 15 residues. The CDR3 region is CASSVGISTQETQYF. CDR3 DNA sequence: TGCGCCAGCAGCGTTGGAATCTCAACGCAAGAGACCCAGTACTTC.